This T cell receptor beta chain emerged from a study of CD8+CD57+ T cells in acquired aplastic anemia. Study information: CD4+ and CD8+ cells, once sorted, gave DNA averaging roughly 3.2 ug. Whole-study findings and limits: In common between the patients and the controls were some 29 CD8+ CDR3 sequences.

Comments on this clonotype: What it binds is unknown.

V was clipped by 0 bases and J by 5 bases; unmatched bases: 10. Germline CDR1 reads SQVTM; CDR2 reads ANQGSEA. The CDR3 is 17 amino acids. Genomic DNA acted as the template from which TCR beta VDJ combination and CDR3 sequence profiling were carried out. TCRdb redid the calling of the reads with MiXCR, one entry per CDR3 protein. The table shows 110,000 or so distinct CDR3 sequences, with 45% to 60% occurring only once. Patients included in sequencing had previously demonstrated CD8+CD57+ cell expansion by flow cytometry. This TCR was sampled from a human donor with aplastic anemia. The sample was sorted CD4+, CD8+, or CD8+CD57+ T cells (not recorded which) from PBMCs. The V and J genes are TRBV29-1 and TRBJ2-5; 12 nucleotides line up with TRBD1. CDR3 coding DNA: TGCAGCGTTGAAGATTGGGACAGGGGGCTTTTTATTGAGACCCAGTACTTC. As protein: CSVEDWDRGLFIETQYF.